The T cell receptor beta chain described here comes from a study of memory CD4+ T cells and cytomegalovirus serostatus. V lost 3 bases to trimming and J lost 4 bases, with 7 bases between them. Germline CDR1 is MGHDK and CDR2 is SYGVNS. The CDR3 has 12 residues. Findings and limits, study-wide: CD4+ memory repertoires contained 67 of 164 reported CMV TCRbeta sequences. The CMV-associated TCR signature appears largely within the CD4+ memory repertoire.

The protocol was immunoSEQ multiplex PCR, while the TCRdb copy is restricted to in-frame clones and leaves out a portion. The data show nearly 50,000 clones, around 78% seen once. For this clone: What it binds is not known.

Single viable CD3+CD4+CD8-CD45RO+ cells were sorted as the memory CD4+ T cells. Sequencing was carried out using memory CD4+ T cells from blood. The TCR was taken from an adult in good health and CMV-seronegative. This chain connects TRBV25-1 to TRBJ2-7; D possibly corresponds to TRBD2 (6 bases). CDR3 loop: CASSEEGYEQYF. The CDR3 DNA reads as TGTGCCAGCAGTGAGGAGGGTTACGAGCAGTACTTC.